This TCR beta chain came from a study of blood T cell repertoires in COVID-19. Across the study: From T cells, B-cell-depleted T cells, or PBMCs came the material, which was cDNA or gDNA.

Per the study methods: Amplification from reference gene primers served as the basis for estimated nucleated cell counts. Measured with immunoSEQ multiplex PCR; TCRdb has only the in-frame clones, and not every one. The V and J calls and clone size were taken over from that table, and D and trimming were inferred from the DNA. The repertoire holds 200,000 to 300,000 clones, with roughly four fifths as singletons. The CDR3 sequence is 16 residues long. Losses at the gene ends were 0 bases for V and 0 bases for J; bases not matched to a gene: 4. Germline V lookup: CDR1 PRHDT, CDR2 FYEKMQ (reference sequence).

This sequence originates from a man aged 50 to 60 with acute or convalescent COVID-19. The specimen was peripheral blood. V gene TRBV13 combines with J gene TRBJ1-1, with 7 bases that match TRBD1. CDR3 loop: CASSLGTGLMNTEAFF. DNA of the CDR3: TGTGCCAGCAGCTTAGGGACAGGGCTAATGAACACTGAAGCTTTCTTT.